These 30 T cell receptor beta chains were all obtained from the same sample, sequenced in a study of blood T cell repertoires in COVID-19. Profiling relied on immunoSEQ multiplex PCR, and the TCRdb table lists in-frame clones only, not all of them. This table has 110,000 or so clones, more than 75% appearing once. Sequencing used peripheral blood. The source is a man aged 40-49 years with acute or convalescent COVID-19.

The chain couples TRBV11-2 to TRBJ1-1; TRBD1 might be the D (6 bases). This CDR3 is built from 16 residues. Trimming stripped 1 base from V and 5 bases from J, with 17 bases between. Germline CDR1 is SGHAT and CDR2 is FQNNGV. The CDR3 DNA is TGTGCCAGCAGCTTAGCGCGGGGGCGCAGAGGGACTGAAGCTTTCTTT. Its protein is CASSLARGRRGTEAFF.

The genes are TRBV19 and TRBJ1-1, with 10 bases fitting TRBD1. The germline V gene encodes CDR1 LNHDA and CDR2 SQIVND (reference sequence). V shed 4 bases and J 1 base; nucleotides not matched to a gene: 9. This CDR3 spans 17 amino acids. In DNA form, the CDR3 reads TGTGCCAGTAGTAAGACAGGGGGCTCGTTTGCGAACACTGAAGCTTTCTTT. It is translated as CASSKTGGSFANTEAFF.

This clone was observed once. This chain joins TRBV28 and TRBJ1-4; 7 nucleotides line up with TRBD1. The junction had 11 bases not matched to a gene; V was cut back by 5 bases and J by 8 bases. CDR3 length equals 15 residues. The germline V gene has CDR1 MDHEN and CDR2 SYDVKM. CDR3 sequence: CASSPQDRVGEKLFF. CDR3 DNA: TGTGCCAGCAGTCCACAAGACAGGGTGGGCGAAAAACTGTTTTTT.

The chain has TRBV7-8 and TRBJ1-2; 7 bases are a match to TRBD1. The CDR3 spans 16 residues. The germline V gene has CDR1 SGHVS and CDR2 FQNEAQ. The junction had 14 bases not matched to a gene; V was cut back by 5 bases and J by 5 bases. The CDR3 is CASSNRDSGPVYGYTF. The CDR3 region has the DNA TGTGCCAGCAGCAACCGGGACAGTGGACCCGTGTATGGCTACACCTTC.

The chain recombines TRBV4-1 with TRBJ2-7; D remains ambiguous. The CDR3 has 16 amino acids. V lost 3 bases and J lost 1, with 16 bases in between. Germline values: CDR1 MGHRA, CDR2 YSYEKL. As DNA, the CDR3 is TGCGCCAGCAGCCAGATCGACATATCCCCATCCTACGAGCAGTACTTC. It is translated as CASSQIDISPSYEQYF.

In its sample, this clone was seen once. CDR3 sequence: CASSHTGTRAYEQYF. Written as DNA, the CDR3 is TGTGCCAGCAGTCATACAGGGACGAGAGCCTACGAGCAGTACTTC. The V and J genes are TRBV4-2 and TRBJ2-7; perhaps TRBD1 as D (6 bases). Germline V CDR1 and CDR2: LGHNA, YNFKEQ. Trimming removed 6 bases from V and 2 bases from J, with 17 bases in between. The CDR3 runs to 15 residues.

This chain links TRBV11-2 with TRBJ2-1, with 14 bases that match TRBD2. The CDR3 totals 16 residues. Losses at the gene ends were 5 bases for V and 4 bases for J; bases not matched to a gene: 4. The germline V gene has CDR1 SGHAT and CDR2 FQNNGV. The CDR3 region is CASSRRTSGGYNEQFF. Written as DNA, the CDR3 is TGTGCCAGCAGCCGACGGACTAGCGGGGGGTACAATGAGCAGTTCTTC.

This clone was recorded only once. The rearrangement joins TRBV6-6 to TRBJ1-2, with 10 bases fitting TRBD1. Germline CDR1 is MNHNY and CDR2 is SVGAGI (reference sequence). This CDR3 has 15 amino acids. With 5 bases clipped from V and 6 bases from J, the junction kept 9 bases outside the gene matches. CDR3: CASSDDRGRRDGYTF. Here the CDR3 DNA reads TGTGCCAGCAGTGACGACAGGGGGCGCAGGGATGGCTACACCTTC.

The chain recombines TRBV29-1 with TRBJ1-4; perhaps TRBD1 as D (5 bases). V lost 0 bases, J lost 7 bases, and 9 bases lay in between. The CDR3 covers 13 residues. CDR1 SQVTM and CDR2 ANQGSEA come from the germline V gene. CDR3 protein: CSVEDREVEKLFF. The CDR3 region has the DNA TGCAGCGTTGAAGACAGGGAGGTTGAAAAACTGTTTTTT.

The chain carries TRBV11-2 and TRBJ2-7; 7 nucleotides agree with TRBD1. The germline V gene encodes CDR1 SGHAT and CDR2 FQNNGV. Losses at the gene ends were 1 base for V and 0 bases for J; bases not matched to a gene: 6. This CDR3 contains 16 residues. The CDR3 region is CASSLVWDRFSYEQYF. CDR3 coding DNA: TGTGCCAGCAGCTTAGTGTGGGACAGATTCTCCTACGAGCAGTACTTC.

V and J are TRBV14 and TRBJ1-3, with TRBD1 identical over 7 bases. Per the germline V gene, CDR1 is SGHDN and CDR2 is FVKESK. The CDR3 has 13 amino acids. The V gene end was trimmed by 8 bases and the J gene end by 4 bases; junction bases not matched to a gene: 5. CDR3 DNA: TGTGCCAGCTCCGACAGGGAAGGAAACACCATATATTTT. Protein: CASSDREGNTIYF.

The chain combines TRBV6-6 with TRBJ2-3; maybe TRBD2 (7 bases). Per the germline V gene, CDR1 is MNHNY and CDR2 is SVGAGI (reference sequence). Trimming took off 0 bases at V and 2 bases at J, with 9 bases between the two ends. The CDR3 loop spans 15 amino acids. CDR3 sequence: CASSYSGGPTDTQYF. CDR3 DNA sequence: TGTGCCAGCAGTTACTCCGGGGGGCCCACAGATACGCAGTATTTT.

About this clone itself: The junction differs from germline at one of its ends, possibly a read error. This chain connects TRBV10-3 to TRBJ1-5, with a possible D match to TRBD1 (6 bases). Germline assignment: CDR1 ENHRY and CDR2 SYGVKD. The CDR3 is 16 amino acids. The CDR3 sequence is CAISESLRGGPQDLNF. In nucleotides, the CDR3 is TGTGCCATCAGTGAGTCTTTGAGGGGGGGGCCCCAAGATTTAAATTTT.

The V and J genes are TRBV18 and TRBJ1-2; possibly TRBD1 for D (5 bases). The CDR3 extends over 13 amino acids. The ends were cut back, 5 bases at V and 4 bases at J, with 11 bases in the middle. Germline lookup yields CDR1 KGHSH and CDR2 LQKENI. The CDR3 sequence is CASSTGTSYGYTF. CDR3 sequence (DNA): TGTGCCAGCTCAACCGGGACTTCCTATGGCTACACCTTC.

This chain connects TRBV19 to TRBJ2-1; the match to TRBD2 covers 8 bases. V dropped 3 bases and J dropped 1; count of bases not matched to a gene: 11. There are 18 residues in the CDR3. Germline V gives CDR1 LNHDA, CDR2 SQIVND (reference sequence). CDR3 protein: CASSILAGRFKSYNEQFF. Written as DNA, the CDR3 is TGTGCCAGTAGTATTTTAGCGGGGCGGTTCAAGTCCTACAATGAGCAGTTCTTC.

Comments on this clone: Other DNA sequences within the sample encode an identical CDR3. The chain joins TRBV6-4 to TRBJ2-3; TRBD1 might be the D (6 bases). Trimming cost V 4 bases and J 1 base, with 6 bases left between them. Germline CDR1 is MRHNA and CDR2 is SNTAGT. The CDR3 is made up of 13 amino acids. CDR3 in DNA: TGTGCCAGCAGTGCAGGGGGCACAGATACGCAGTATTTT. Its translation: CASSAGGTDTQYF.

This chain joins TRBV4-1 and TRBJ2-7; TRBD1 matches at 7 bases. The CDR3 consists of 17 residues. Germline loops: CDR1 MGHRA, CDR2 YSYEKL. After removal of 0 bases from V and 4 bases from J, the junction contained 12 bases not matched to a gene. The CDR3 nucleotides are TGCGCCAGCAGCCAAGATTGGGGACAGTCTATGGGGTACGAGCAGTACTTC. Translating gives CASSQDWGQSMGYEQYF.

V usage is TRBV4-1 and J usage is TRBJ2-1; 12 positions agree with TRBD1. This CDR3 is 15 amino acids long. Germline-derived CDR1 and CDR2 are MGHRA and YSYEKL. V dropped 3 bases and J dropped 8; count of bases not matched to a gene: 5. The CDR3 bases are TGCGCCAGCAGCCAGGGGACAGGGGGCATAGATGAGCAGTTCTTC. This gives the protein CASSQGTGGIDEQFF.

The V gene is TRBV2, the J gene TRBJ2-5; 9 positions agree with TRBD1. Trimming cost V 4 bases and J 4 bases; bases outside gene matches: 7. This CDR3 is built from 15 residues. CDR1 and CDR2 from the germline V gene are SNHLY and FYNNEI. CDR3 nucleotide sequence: TGTGCCAGCAGTGGGGACAGGGAAGTTAGAGAGACCCAGTACTTC. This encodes CASSGDREVRETQYF. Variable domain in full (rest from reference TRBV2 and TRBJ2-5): EPEVTQTPSHQVTQMGQEVILRCVPISNHLYFYWYRQILGQKVEFLVSFYNNEISEKSEIFDDQFSVERPDGSNFTLKIRSTKLEDSAMYFCASSGDREVRETQYFGPGTRLLVL.

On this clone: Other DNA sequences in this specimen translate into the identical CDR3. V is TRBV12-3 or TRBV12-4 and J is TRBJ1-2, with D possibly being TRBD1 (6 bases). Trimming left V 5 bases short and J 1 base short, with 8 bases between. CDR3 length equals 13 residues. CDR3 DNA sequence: TGTGCCAGCAGTCCGACAGGTAACTATGGCTACACCTTC. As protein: CASSPTGNYGYTF.

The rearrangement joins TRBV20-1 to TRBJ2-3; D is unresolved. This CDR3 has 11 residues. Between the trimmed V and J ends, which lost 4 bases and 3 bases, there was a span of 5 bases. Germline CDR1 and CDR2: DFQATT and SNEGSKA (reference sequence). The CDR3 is CSATRTDTQYF. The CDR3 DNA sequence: TGCAGTGCTACTAGGACAGATACGCAGTATTTT.

CDR3 sequence: CSVEGFSRGGSTDTQYF. DNA of the CDR3: TGCAGCGTTGAAGGGTTTTCGCGGGGGGGCTCCACAGATACGCAGTATTTT. The rearrangement uses TRBV29-1 and TRBJ2-3; 9 bases map to TRBD2. Germline-derived CDR1 and CDR2 are SQVTM and ANQGSEA. After removal of 1 base from V and 2 bases from J, the junction contained 10 bases not matched to a gene. This CDR3 has 17 residues.

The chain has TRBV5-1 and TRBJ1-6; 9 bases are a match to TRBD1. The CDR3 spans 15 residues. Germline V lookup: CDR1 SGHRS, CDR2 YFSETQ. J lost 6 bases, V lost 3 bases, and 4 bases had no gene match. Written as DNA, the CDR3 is TGCGCCAGCAGCTGGGGACAGGGCCGTAATTCACCCCTCCACTTT. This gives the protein CASSWGQGRNSPLHF.

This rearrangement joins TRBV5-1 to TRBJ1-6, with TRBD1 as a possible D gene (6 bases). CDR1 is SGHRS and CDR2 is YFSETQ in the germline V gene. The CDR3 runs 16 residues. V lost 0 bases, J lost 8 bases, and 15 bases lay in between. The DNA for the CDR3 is TGCGCCAGCAGCTTGGCCGCAGGCAGGGGTGATTCACCCCTCCACTTT. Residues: CASSLAAGRGDSPLHF.

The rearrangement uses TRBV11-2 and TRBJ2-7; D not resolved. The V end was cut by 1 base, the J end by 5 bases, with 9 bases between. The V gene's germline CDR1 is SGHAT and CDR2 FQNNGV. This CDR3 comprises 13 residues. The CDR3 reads CASSLGGFDEQYF. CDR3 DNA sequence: TGTGCCAGCAGCTTAGGAGGTTTCGACGAGCAGTACTTC.

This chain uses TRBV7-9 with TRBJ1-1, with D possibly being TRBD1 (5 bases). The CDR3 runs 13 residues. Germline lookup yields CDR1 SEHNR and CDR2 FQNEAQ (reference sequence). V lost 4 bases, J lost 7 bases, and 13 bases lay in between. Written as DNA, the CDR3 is TGTGCCAGCAGCTCCCTACCACAGGTTGAAGCTTTCTTT. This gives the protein CASSSLPQVEAFF.

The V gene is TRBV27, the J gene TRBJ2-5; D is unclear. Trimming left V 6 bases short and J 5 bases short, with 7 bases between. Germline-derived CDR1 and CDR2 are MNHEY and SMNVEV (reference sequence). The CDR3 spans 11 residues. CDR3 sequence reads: CASRARETQYF. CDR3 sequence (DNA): TGTGCCAGCAGAGCCAGGGAGACCCAGTACTTC.

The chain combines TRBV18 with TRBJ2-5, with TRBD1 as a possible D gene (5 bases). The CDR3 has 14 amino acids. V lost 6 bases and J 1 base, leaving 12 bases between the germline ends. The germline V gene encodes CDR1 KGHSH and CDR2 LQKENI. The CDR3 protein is CASSLDIFQETQYF. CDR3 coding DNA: TGTGCCAGCTCCCTGGACATATTCCAAGAGACCCAGTACTTC.

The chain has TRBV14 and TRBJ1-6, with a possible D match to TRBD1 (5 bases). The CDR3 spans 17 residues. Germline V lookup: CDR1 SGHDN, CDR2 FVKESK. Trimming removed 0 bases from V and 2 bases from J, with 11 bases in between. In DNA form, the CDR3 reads TGTGCCAGCAGCCAAGAGGGGCCAGGGCCCTATAATTCACCCCTCCACTTT. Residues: CASSQEGPGPYNSPLHF.

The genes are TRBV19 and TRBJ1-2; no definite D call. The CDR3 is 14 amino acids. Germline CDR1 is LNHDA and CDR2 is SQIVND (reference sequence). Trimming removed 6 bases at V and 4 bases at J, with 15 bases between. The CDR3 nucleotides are TGTGCCAGTAGCGTTTTCCCCGGCGGCTATGGCTACACCTTC. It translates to CASSVFPGGYGYTF.